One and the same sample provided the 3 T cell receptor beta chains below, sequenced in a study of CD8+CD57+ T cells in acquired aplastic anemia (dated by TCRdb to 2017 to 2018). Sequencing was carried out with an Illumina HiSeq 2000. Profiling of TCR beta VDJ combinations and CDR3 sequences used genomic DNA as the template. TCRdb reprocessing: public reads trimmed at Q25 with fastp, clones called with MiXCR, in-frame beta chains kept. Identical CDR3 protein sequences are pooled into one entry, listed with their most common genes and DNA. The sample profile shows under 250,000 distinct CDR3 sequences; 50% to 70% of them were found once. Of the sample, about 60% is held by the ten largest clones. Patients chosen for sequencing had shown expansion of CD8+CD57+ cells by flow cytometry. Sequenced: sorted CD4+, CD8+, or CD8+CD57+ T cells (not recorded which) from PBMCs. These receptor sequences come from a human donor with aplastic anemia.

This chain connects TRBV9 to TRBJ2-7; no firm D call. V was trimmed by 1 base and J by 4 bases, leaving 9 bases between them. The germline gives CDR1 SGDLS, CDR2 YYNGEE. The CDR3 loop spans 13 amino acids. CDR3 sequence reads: CASSVSPRYEQYF. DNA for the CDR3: TGTGCCAGCAGCGTATCCCCGCGTTACGAGCAGTACTTC.

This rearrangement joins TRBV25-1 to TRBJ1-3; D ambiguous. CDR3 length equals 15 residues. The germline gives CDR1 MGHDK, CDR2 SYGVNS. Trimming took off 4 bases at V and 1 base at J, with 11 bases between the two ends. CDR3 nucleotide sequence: TGTGCCAGCAGTGTATATGGAGGGTCTGGAAACACCATATATTTT. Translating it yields CASSVYGGSGNTIYF. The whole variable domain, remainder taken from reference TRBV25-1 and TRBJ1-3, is EADIYQTPRYLVIGTGKKITLECSQTMGHDKMYWYQQDPGMELHLIHYSYGVNSTEKGDLSSESTVSRIRTEHFPLTLESARPSHTSQYLCASSVYGGSGNTIYFGEGSWLTVV.

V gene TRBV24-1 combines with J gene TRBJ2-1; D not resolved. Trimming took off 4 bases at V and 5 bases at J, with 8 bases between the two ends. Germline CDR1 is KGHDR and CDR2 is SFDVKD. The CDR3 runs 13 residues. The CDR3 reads CATSEERNNEQFF. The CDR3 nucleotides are TGTGCCACCAGTGAGGAACGGAACAATGAGCAGTTCTTC.